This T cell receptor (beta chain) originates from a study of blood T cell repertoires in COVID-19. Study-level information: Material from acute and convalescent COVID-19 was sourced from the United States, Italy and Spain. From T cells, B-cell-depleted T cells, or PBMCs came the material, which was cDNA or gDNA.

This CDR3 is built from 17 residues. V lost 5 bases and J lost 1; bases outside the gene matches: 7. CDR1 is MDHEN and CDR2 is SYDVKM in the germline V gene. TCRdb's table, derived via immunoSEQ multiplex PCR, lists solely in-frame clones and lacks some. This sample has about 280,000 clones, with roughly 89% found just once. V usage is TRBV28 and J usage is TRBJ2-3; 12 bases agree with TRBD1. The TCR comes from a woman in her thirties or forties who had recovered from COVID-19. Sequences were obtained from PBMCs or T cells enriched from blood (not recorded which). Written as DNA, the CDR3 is TGTGCCAGCAGTGGCTCCGGGACAGGGGGCGGCACAGATACGCAGTATTTT. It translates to CASSGSGTGGGTDTQYF. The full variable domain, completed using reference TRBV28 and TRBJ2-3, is DVKVTQSSRYLVKRTGEKVFLECVQDMDHENMFWYRQDPGLGLRLIYFSYDVKMKEKGDIPEGYSVSREKKERFSLILESASTNQTSMYLCASSGSGTGGGTDTQYFGPGTRLTVL.